Here is one T cell receptor beta chain with its context. The record originates from a study of blood T cell repertoires in COVID-19. Overall study context: Italy, Spain and the United States were the sources of the convalescent and acute COVID-19 samples. T cells, B-cell-depleted T cells, or PBMCs supplied cDNA or gDNA.

V was pared by 4 bases and J by 2 bases, with 6 bases between. This CDR3 is built from 13 residues. Which cohort a participant joined came from the clinical history participants gave. Under the authors' procedure: Amplifying reference gene primers gave estimates of nucleated cell counts. Clones were read by immunoSEQ multiplex PCR, and TCRdb kept only the in-frame ones, dropping some. V and J calls and clone size are given by that table; D and trimming were obtained from the DNA. Among about 380,000 clones listed, over 75% were seen once. This chain uses TRBV12-3 or TRBV12-4 with TRBJ1-5; perhaps TRBD1 as D (6 bases). The sequencing sample was made of PBMCs or T cells enriched from blood (not recorded which). The sequence came from a man aged 25 to 45 who had recovered from COVID-19. The CDR3: CASSSGGNQPQHF. The CDR3 bases are TGTGCCAGCAGTTCAGGGGGCAATCAGCCCCAGCATTTT.